Detailed here is one T cell receptor (beta chain). Antigen: not known. This entry comes from a study of T cells after posttransplantation cyclophosphamide. Notes on the study in general: Recipient CMV seropositivity and CMV reactivation strongly tracked TRB clonality.

TCRdb's table, derived via immunoSEQ multiplex PCR, lists solely in-frame clones and lacks some. The sample shows fewer than 40,000 clones, roughly 90% of them seen only once. Deletions cut 6 bases from V and 2 bases from J, with 18 bases between. CDR1 is SGHNT, CDR2 YYREEE, per germline (reference sequence). The CDR3 is made up of 15 amino acids. The specimen was PBMCs. The receptor's source is a woman aged 40-49 years with a blood cancer, CMV-positive, and with a related stem cell donor. The chain carries TRBV5-4 and TRBJ2-7, with D possibly matching TRBD1 (6 bases). The CDR3 bases are TGTGCCAGCAACTTCAGGGGACGGACTGCCTACGAGCAGTACTTC. It is translated as CASNFRGRTAYEQYF.